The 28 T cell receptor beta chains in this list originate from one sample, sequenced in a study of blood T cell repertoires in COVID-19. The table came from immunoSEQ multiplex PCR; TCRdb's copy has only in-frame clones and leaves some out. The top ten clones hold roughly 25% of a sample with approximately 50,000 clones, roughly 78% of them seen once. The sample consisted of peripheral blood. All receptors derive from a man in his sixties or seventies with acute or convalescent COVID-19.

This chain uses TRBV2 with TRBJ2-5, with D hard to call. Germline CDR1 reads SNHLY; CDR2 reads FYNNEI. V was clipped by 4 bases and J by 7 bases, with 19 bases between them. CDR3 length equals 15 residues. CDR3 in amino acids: CASSGDRLPSGTQYF. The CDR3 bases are TGTGCCAGCAGTGGAGACCGACTCCCCTCGGGGACCCAGTACTTC.

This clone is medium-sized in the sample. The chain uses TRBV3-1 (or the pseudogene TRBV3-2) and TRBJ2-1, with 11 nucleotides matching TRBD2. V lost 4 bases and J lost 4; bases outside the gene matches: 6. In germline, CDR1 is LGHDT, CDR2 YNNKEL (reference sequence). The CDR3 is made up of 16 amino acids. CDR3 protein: CASSPLTSGAYNEQFF. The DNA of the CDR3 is TGTGCCAGCAGCCCCTTGACTAGCGGGGCTTACAATGAGCAGTTCTTC.

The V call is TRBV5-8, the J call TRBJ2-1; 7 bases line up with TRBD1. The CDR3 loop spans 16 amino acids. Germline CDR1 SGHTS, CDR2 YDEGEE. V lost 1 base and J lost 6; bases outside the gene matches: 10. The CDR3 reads CASSLRSGQLANEQFF. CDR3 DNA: TGTGCCAGCAGCTTGCGTTCGGGACAGCTAGCCAATGAGCAGTTCTTC.

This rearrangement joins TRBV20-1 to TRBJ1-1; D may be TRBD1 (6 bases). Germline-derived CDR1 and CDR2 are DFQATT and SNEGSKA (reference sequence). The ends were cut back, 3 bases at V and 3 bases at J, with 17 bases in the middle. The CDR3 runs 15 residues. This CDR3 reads CSASTSPGAYTEAFF. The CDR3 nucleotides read TGCAGTGCTAGTACCTCTCCAGGGGCTTACACTGAAGCTTTCTTT.

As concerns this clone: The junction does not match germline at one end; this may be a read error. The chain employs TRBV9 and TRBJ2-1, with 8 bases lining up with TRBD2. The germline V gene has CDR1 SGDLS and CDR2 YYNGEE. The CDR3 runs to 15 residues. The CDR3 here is CASNVAGQSYNEQFF. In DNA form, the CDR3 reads TGTGCCAGCAACGTAGCGGGACAAAGTTACAATGAGCAGTTCTTC.

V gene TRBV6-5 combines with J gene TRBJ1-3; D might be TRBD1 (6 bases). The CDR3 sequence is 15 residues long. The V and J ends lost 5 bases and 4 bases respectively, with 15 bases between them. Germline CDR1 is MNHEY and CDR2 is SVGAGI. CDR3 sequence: CASSQDSRAGNTIYF. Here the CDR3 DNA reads TGTGCCAGCAGTCAGGACAGCCGAGCCGGAAACACCATATATTTT.

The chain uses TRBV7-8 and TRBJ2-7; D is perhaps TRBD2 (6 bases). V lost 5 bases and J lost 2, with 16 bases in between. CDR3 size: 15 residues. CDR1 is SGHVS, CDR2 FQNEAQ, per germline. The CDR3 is CASSPGGGITYEQYF. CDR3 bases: TGTGCCAGCAGCCCCGGGGGAGGAATAACCTACGAGCAGTACTTC.

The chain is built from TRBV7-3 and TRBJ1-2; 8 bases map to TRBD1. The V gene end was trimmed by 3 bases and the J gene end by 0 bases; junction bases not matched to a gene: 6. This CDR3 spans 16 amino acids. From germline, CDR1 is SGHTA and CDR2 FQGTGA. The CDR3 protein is CASSFQGQGANYGYTF. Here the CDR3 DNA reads TGTGCCAGCAGCTTCCAAGGACAGGGAGCTAACTATGGCTACACCTTC.

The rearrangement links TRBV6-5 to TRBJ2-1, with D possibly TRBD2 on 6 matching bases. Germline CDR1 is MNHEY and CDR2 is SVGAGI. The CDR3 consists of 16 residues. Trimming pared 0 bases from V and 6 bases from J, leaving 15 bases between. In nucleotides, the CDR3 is TGTGCCAGCAGTTACTCCTCCGACGGGAGCGGCAATGAGCAGTTCTTC. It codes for CASSYSSDGSGNEQFF.

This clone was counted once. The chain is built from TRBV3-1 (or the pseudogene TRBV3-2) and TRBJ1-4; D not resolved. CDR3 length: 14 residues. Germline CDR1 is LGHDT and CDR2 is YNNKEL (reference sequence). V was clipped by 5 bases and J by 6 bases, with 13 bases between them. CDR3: CASSRQLWDEKLFF. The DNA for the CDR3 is TGTGCCAGCAGCAGACAATTATGGGATGAAAAACTGTTTTTT.

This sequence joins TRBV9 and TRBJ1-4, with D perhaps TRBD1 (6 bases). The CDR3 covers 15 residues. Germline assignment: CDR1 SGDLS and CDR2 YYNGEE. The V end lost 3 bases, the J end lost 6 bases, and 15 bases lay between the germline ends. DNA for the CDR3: TGTGCCAGCAGCGAAACAGGTCAGGGGTATGAAAAACTGTTTTTT. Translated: CASSETGQGYEKLFF. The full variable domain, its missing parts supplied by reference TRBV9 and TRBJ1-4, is DSGVTQTPKHLITATGQRVTLRCSPRSGDLSVYWYQQSLDQGLQFLIQYYNGEERAKGNILERFSAQQFPDLHSELNLSSLELGDSALYFCASSETGQGYEKLFFGSGTQLSVL.

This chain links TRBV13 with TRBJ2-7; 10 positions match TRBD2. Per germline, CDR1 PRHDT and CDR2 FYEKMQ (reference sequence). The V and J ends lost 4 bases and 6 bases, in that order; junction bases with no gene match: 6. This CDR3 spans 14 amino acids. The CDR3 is CASSWTSGSAEQYF. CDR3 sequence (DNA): TGTGCCAGCAGCTGGACTAGCGGTTCCGCCGAGCAGTACTTC.

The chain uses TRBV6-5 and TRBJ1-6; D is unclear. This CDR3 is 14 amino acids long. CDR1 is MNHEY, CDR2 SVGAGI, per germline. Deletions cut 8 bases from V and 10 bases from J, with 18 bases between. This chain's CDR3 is CASREVLRGSPLHF. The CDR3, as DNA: TGTGCCAGCCGGGAGGTCCTGAGAGGGTCACCCCTCCACTTT.

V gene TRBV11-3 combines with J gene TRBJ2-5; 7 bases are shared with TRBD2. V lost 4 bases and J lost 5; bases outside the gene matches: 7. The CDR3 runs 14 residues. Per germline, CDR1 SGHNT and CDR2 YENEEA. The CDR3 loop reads CASSSRTSSETQYF. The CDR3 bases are TGTGCCAGCAGCTCTCGGACTAGTTCGGAGACCCAGTACTTC.

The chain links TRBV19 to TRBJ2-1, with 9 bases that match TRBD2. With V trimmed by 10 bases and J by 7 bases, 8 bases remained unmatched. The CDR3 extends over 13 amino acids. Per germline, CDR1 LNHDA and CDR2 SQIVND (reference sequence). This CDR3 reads CATRRGGRNEQFF. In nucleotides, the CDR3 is TGTGCCACGAGGCGGGGGGGCCGAAATGAGCAGTTCTTC.

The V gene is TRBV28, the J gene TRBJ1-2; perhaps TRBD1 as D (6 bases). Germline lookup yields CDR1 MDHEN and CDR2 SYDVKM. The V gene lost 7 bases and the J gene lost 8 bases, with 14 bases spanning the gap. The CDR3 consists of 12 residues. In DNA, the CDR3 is TGTGCCAGCAACAGGGCCTCGGGGGGCTACACCTTC. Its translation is CASNRASGGYTF.

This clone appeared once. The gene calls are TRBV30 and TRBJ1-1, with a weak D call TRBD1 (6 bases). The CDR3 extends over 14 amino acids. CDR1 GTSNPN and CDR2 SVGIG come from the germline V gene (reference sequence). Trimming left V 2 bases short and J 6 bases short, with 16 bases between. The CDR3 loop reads CAWSRGGGASEAFF. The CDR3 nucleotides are TGTGCCTGGAGTCGCGGCGGGGGCGCGTCTGAAGCTTTCTTT.

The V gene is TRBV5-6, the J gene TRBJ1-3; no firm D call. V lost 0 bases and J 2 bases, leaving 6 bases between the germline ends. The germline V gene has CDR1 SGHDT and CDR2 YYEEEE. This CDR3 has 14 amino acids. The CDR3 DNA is TGTGCCAGCAGCTTGGCCCGGGCTGGAAACACCATATATTTT. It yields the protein CASSLARAGNTIYF. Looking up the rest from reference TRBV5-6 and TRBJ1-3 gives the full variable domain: DAGVTQSPTHLIKTRGQQVTLRCSPKSGHDTVSWYQQALGQGPQFIFQYYEEEERQRGNFPDRFSGHQFPNYSSELNVNALLLGDSALYLCASSLARAGNTIYFGEGSWLTVV.

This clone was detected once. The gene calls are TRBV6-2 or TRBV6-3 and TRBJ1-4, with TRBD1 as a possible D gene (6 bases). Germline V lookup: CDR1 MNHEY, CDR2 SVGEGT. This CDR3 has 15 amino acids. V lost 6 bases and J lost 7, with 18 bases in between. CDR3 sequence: CASSDRTGGSEKLFF. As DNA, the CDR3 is TGTGCCAGCAGCGACAGGACGGGGGGGAGTGAAAAACTGTTTTTT.

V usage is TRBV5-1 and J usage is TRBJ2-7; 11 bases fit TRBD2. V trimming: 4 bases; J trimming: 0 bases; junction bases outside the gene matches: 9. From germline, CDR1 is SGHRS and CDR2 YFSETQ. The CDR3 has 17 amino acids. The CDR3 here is CASSLGGTSGPSYEQYF. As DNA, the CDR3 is TGCGCCAGCAGCCTTGGGGGGACTAGCGGACCCTCCTACGAGCAGTACTTC.

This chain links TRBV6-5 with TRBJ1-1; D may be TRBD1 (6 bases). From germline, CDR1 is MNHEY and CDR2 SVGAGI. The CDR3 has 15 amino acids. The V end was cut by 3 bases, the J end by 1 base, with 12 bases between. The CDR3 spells CASSYQAGANTEAFF. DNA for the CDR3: TGTGCCAGCAGTTATCAGGCAGGGGCGAACACTGAAGCTTTCTTT.

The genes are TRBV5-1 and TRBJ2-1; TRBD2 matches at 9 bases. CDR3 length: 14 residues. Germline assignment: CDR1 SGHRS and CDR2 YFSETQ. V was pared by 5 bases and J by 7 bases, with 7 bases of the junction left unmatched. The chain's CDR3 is CASRWREGRNEQFF. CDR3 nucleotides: TGCGCCAGCAGGTGGCGGGAGGGCCGGAATGAGCAGTTCTTC. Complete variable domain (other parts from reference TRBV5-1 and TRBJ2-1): KAGVTQTPRYLIKTRGQQVTLSCSPISGHRSVSWYQQTPGQGLQFLFEYFSETQRNKGNFPGRFSGRQFSNSRSEMNVSTLELGDSALYLCASRWREGRNEQFFGPGTRLTVL.

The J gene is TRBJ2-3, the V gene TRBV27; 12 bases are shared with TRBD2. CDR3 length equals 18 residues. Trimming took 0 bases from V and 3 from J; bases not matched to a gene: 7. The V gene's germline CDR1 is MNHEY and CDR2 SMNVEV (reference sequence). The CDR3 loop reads CASSLSTSGGYATDTQYF. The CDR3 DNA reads TGTGCCAGCAGTTTATCGACTAGCGGGGGATACGCAACAGATACGCAGTATTTT.

The CDR3 coding sequence is TGTGCCAGCAGCCTACCTCGGAGGGAGCAGTACTTC. Translation: CASSLPRREQYF. The rearrangement joins TRBV6-2 or TRBV6-3 to TRBJ2-7, with D tentatively TRBD2 (5 bases). Germline V gene lookup returns CDR1 MNHEY and CDR2 SVGEGT. The germline V and J ends were trimmed by 6 bases and 7 bases, with 13 bases remaining between them. The CDR3 runs to 12 residues.

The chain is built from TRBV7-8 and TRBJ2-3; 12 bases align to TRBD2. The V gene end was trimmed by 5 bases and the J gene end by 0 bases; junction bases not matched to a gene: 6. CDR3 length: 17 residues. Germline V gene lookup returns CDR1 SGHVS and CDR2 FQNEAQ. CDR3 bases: TGTGCCAGCAGCCCGAACACTAGCGGGGGGAGCACAGATACGCAGTATTTT. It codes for CASSPNTSGGSTDTQYF.

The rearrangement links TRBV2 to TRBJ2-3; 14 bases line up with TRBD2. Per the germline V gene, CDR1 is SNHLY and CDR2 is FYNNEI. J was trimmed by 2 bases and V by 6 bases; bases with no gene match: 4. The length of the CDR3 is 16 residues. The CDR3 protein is CASRGLAGDITDTQYF. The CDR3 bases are TGTGCCAGCAGGGGACTAGCGGGGGATATCACAGATACGCAGTATTTT.

The CDR3 bases are TGTGCCAGCAGCGAACGTAGGAGTACGAGGCAGTACTTC. This gives the protein CASSERRSTRQYF. The chain employs TRBV7-9 and TRBJ2-7; D call uncertain. From germline, CDR1 is SEHNR and CDR2 FQNEAQ (reference sequence). Trimming left V 5 bases short and J 9 bases short, with 17 bases between. The CDR3 covers 13 residues.

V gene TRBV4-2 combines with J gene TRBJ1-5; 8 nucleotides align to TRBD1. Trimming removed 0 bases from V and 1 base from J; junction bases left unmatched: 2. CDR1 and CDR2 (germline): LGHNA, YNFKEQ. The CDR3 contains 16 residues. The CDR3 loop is CASSQEGQGSNQPQHF. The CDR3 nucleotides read TGTGCCAGCAGCCAAGAAGGACAGGGAAGCAATCAGCCCCAGCATTTT.